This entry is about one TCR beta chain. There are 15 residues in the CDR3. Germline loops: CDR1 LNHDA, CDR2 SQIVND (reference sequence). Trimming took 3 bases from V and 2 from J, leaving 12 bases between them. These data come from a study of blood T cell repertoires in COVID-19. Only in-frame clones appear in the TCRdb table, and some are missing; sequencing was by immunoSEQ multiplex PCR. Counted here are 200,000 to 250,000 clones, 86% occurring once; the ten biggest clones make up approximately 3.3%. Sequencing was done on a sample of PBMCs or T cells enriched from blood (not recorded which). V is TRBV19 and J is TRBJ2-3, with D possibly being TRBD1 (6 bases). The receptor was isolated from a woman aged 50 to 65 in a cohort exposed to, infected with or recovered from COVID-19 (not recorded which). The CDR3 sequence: CASSIIQGSTDTQYF. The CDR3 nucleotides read TGTGCCAGTAGTATCATACAGGGCTCCACAGATACGCAGTATTTT. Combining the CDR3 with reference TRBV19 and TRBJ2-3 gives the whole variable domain DGGITQSPKYLFRKEGQNVTLSCEQNLNHDAMYWYRQDPGQGLRLIYYSQIVNDFQKGDIAEGYSVSREKKESFPLTVTSAQKNPTAFYLCASSIIQGSTDTQYFGPGTRLTVL.